This TCR beta chain was retrieved from a study of T cells in Graves' hyperthyroidism and ophthalmopathy. In the study overall: Staff took peripheral blood when the initial diagnosis was made, before any treatment began.

V lost 4 bases and J lost 2; bases outside the gene matches: 7. This CDR3 contains 15 residues. Germline CDR1 is MNHNS and CDR2 is SASEGT. Ophthalmopathy patients had Clinical Activity Score at least 3, NOSPECS grade at least 4, duration under 3 months. Study-wide results and limits: Most clonotypes expanded in the thyroid (above 0.001) were also present in blood.

The CDR3 regions of TCR beta were amplified from RNA transcripts. Primed by the HTBI set, a first-round RT-PCR was run on the TCR CDR3. TCRdb used MiXCR to reprocess the multiplex PCR reads, holding one entry per CDR3 protein. The repertoire holds about 410,000 distinct CDR3 sequences, approximately 15% seen once, with around 14% in the top ten. For this clonotype: The antigen remains undetermined.

This clonotype was obtained from a man aged 18 to 30 with Graves' ophthalmopathy. The chain recombines TRBV6-1 with TRBJ2-7; 8 bases are shared with TRBD2. Sample: blood. The chain's CDR3 is CASSGGGRGAYEQYF. For the CDR3, the DNA is TGTGCCAGCAGTGGGGGGGGGCGGGGGGCCTACGAGCAGTACTTC.